The 6 T cell receptor beta chains below come from one sample, sequenced in a study of shared clonotypes between healthy human individuals. Generated by immunoSEQ multiplex PCR, the TCRdb table keeps only in-frame clones and is missing some. The data hold roughly 2 million clones, with roughly 94% observed a single time. Sequenced: naive CD4+ T cells sorted from blood. This sample's subset: CD45RA+ positively selected. The receptor source for this set is a man in his late teens or twenties in good health.

The chain is built from TRBV27 and TRBJ2-3; D not resolved. The germline gives CDR1 MNHEY, CDR2 SMNVEV (reference sequence). Trimming pared 0 bases from V and 4 bases from J, leaving 8 bases between. This CDR3 contains 14 residues. The CDR3 DNA is TGTGCCAGCAGTTTATCGAGGTCGGCAGATACGCAGTATTTT. This encodes CASSLSRSADTQYF.

The chain combines TRBV29-1 with TRBJ1-2, with TRBD1 identical over 11 bases. The CDR3 is 12 residues long. The ends lost 6 bases at V and 6 bases at J; junction bases unmatched: 3. Germline loops: CDR1 SQVTM, CDR2 ANQGSEA. The CDR3 region has the DNA TGCAGCGTGAGGACAGGGGGCGATGGCTACACCTTC. Translated, it gives CSVRTGGDGYTF.

This chain joins TRBV4-1 and TRBJ1-5; D gene ambiguous. Trimming shortened V by 0 bases and J by 7 bases, and 7 bases separated the two germline ends. The CDR3 consists of 13 residues. Germline V gene sequence: CDR1 MGHRA, CDR2 YSYEKL. The CDR3 here is CASSQERGQPQHF. The CDR3 nucleotides are TGCGCCAGCAGCCAAGAGAGAGGACAGCCCCAGCATTTT.

CDR3 nucleotide sequence: TGTGCCAGCAGCTCCCTCGAGGGACAGCCCCAGCATTTT. This sequence encodes CASSSLEGQPQHF. The genes are TRBV7-9 and TRBJ1-5; D unclear. Germline lookup yields CDR1 SEHNR and CDR2 FQNEAQ (reference sequence). Between the trimmed V and J ends, which lost 4 bases and 7 bases, there was a span of 11 bases. CDR3 size: 13 residues.

This chain joins TRBV5-1 and TRBJ1-3; tentatively, D is TRBD1 (6 bases). The CDR3 contains 16 residues. The V gene's germline CDR1 is SGHRS and CDR2 YFSETQ. V was cut by 0 bases and J by 1 base, with 11 bases left in between. In DNA, the CDR3 is TGCGCCAGCAGCTTGGCCGGACAGCAGTCTGGAAACACCATATATTTT. This translates into CASSLAGQQSGNTIYF.

The gene calls are TRBV7-2 and TRBJ1-1; weak D call: TRBD1 (5 bases). The germline V and J ends were trimmed by 7 bases and 1 base, with 16 bases remaining between them. CDR1 and CDR2 from the germline V gene are SGHTA and FQGNSA. CDR3 length: 15 amino acids. The CDR3 DNA reads TGTGCCAGCAACCCTTCCCCGCAGGGGAACACTGAAGCTTTCTTT. It codes for CASNPSPQGNTEAFF.